The T cell receptor beta chain under discussion was sequenced for a study of blood T cell repertoires in COVID-19. By share, this clone counts as medium-sized. Generated by immunoSEQ multiplex PCR, the TCRdb table keeps only in-frame clones and is missing some. The repertoire includes about 150,000 clones, 88% of them detected once, and approximately 6.6% sits in the top ten. Trimming removed 5 bases from V and 5 bases from J, with 6 bases in between. The CDR3 is made up of 11 amino acids. Germline values: CDR1 LNHDA, CDR2 SQIVND (reference sequence). The gene calls are TRBV19 and TRBJ1-1; D uncertain. Material: PBMCs or T cells enriched from blood (not recorded which). This sequence was found in a woman between 45 and 60 years old who had recovered from COVID-19. The CDR3 spells CASSYYTEAFF. The CDR3 bases are TGTGCCAGTAGTTACTATACTGAAGCTTTCTTT.